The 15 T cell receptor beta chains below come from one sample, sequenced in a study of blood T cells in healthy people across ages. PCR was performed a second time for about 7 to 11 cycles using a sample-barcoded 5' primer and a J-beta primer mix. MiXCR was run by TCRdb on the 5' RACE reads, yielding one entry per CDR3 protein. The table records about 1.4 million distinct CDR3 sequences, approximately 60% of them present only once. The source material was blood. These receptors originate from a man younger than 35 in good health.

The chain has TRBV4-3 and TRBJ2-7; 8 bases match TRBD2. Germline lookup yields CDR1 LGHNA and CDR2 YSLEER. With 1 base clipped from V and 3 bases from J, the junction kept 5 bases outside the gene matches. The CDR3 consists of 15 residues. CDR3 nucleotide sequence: TGCGCCAGCAGCCAAGTGGGTAGCGGGGACTACGAGCAGTACTTC. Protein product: CASSQVGSGDYEQYF.

In DNA form, the CDR3 reads TGTGCCAGCAGTTACGGCACAACAGGGACGGATAATTCACCCCTCCACTTT. As protein: CASSYGTTGTDNSPLHF. The chain couples TRBV6-6 to TRBJ1-6, with D possibly TRBD1 on 6 matching bases. Trimming removed 2 bases from V and 5 bases from J, with 16 bases in between. The CDR3 runs 17 residues. From germline, CDR1 is MNHNY and CDR2 SVGAGI (reference sequence).

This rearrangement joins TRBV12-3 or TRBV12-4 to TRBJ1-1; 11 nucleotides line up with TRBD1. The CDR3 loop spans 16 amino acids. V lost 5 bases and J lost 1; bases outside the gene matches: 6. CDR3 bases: TGTGCCAGCAGTCCGTGGACAGGGGGCTCGAACACTGAAGCTTTCTTT. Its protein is CASSPWTGGSNTEAFF.

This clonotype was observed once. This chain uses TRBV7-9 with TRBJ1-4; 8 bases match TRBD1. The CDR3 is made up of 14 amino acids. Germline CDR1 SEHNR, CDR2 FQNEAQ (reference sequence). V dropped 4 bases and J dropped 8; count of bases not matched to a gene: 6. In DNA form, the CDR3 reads TGTGCCAGCAGCTCCCAGGGGGCCTGGGAAAAACTGTTTTTT. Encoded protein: CASSSQGAWEKLFF.

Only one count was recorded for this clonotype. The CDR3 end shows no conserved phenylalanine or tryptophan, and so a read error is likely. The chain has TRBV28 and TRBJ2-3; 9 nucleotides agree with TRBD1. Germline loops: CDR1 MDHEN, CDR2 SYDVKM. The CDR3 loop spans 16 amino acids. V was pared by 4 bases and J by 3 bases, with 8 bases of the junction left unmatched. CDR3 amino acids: CASSSIYGQGTDTQYL. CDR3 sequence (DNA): TGTGCCAGCAGTTCCATCTACGGACAGGGGACAGATACGCAGTATTTG.

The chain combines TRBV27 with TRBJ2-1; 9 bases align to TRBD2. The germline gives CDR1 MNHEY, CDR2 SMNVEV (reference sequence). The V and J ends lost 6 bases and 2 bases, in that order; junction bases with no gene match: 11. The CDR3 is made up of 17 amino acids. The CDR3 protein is CASRATLAGVPYNEQFF. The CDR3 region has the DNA TGTGCCAGCAGAGCTACTTTAGCGGGAGTACCCTACAATGAGCAGTTCTTC.

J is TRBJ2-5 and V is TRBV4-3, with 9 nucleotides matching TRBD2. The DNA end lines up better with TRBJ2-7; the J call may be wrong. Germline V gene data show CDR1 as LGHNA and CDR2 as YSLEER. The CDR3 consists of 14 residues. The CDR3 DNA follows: TGCGCCAGCAGCCTTAGCGGGAGTGTCGACGAGCAGTACTTC. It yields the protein CASSLSGSVDEQYF.

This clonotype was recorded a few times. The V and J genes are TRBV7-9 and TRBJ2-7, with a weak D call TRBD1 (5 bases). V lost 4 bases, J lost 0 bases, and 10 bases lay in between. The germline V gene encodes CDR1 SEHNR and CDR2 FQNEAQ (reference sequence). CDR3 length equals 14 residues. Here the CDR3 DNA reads TGTGCCAGCAGCTCAAGACAGATCTCCTACGAGCAGTACTTC. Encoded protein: CASSSRQISYEQYF.

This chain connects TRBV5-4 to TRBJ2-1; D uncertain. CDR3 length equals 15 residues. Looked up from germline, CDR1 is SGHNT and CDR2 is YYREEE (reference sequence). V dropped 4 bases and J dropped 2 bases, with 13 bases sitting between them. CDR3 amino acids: CASSLLRGPYNEQFF. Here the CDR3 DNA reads TGTGCCAGCAGCCTCCTCCGAGGCCCCTACAATGAGCAGTTCTTC.

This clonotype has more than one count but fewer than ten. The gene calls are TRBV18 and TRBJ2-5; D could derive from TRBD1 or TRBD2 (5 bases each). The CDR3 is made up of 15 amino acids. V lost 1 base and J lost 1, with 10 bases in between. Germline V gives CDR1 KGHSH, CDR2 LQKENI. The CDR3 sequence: CASSPRTGLQETQYF. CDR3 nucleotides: TGTGCCAGCTCACCACGGACGGGGCTCCAAGAGACCCAGTACTTC.

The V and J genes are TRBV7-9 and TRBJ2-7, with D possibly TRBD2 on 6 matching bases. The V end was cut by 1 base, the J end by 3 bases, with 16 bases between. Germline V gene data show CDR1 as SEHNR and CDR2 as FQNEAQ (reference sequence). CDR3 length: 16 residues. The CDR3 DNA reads TGTGCCAGCAGCTTAGTTGGTAGCGGAGCGAACTACGAGCAGTACTTC. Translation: CASSLVGSGANYEQYF.

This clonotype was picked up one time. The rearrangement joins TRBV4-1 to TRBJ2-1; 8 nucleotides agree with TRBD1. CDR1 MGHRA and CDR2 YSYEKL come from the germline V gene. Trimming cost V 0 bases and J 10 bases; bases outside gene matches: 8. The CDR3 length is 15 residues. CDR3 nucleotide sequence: TGCGCCAGCAGCCAAGACCTATTGTGGGACAGGGAGCAGTTCTTC. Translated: CASSQDLLWDREQFF.

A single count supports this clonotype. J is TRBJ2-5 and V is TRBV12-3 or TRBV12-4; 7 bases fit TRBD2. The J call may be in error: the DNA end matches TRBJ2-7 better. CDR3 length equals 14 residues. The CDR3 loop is CASAIIAGAYEQYF. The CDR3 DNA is TGTGCCAGCGCGATAATAGCGGGCGCCTACGAGCAGTACTTC.

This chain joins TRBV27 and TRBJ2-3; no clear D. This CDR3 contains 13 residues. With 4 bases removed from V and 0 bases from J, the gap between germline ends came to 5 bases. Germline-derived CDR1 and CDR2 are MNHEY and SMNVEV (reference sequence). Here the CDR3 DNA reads TGTGCCAGCAGTTATTACAGCACAGATACGCAGTATTTT. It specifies CASSYYSTDTQYF.

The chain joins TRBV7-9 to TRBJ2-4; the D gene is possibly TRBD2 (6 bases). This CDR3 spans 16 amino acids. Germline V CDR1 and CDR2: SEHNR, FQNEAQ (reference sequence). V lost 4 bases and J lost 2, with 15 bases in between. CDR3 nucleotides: TGTGCCAGCAGCTCCCGACCGGGGGAGTCCAAAAACATTCAGTACTTC. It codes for CASSSRPGESKNIQYF.